The rows below give T cell receptor beta chains drawn from one sample of a study of monozygotic twins with cystic fibrosis. This table comes from immunoSEQ multiplex PCR, and its TCRdb copy is limited to in-frame clones, with some not included. The sample yields more than 11,000 clones, roughly nine tenths seen once. The sequenced sample was blood. These receptors all come from a boy aged 5-17 years with cystic fibrosis. CDR3s include the opening cysteine and the closing phenylalanine or tryptophan. The D gene is left open where the match is weak. A clone size is listed for some rows: how often the clone was seen (once, few, many), or a class if it is expanded.

J | D | size | V | DNA | CDR3
TRBJ1-4 | NA | NA | TRBV19 | TGTGCCAGTAGTAAGATCCAACCAGGGGAAAAACTGTTTTTT | CASSKIQPGEKLFF
TRBJ2-1 | NA | once | TRBV13 | TGTGCCAGCAGCTTATTACAGCTTCGCTCCTACAATGAGCAGTTCTTC | CASSLLQLRSYNEQFF
TRBJ1-1 | NA | NA | TRBV30 | TGTGCCTGGAGTGTACGGGGGAGAGGAACTGAAGCTTTCTTT | CAWSVRGRGTEAFF
TRBJ2-7 | TRBD1 | NA | TRBV7-9 | TGTGCCAGCAGCACCTACAGGGGGCGAATGTACGAGCAGTACTTC | CASSTYRGRMYEQYF
TRBJ2-3 | NA | NA | TRBV5-4 | TGTGCCAGCAGCTTTACCTTCCAGGTTACAGATACGCAGTATTTT | CASSFTFQVTDTQYF
TRBJ1-2 | TRBD1 | NA | TRBV5-1 | TGCGCCAGCAGCTCCCGGACCGGGACAGACTATGGCTACACCTTC | CASSSRTGTDYGYTF
TRBJ2-1 | TRBD1 | NA | TRBV6-7 | TGTGCCAGCAGTTTAAGGGGCGGACAGGGGAAAAATGAGCAGTTCTTC | CASSLRGGQGKNEQFF
TRBJ2-5 | NA | few | TRBV29-1 | TGCAGCGTTGGATGGGTGGGAGAGACCCAGTACTTC | CSVGWVGETQYF
TRBJ2-1 | TRBD2 | NA | TRBV9 | TGTGCCAGCGGGCGGGAGGTAACCAATGAGCAGTTCTTC | CASGREVTNEQFF
TRBJ2-5 | NA | NA | TRBV18 | TGTGCCAGCTCATCGGACAAGAGTACTCAAGAGACCCAGTACTTC | CASSSDKSTQETQYF
TRBJ1-5 | NA | NA | TRBV6-9 | TGTGCCAGCAGTTATTTGGGGGGGCAGCCCCAGCATTTT | CASSYLGGQPQHF
TRBJ1-2 | TRBD1 | NA | TRBV2 | TGTGCCAGCAGAGAAGGACAGGGAGGATTTGGCTACACCTTC | CASREGQGGFGYTF
TRBJ1-4 | TRBD1 | NA | TRBV9 | TGTGCCAGCAGCCTGAGACAGGGTGATAATGAAAAACTGTTTTTT | CASSLRQGDNEKLFF
TRBJ1-1 | NA | NA | TRBV7-6 | TGTGCCAGCAGCTTAGCACAGAACACTGAAGCTTTCTTT | CASSLAQNTEAFF
TRBJ2-7 | NA | NA | TRBV16 | TGTGCCAGCATGGGGGACCCCTCCTACGAGCAGTACTTC | CASMGDPSYEQYF
TRBJ1-1 | NA | NA | TRBV9 | TGTGCCAGCAGCGTTGCAGGGATGACTGAAGCTTTCTTT | CASSVAGMTEAFF
TRBJ1-1 | TRBD1 | once | TRBV11-2 | TGTGCCAGCAGTCGAAAGGGAAAGACAGGGCTCACTGAAGCTTTCTTT | CASSRKGKTGLTEAFF
TRBJ1-4 | NA | NA | TRBV15 | TGTGCCACCAGCAGTCTGGGCCGGGGGCCACGTTCTGAAAAACTGTTTTTT | CATSSLGRGPRSEKLFF
TRBJ1-2 | NA | NA | TRBV28 | TGTGCCAGCAGTTTTTTAGGAAAGGGCTACACCTTC | CASSFLGKGYTF
TRBJ2-7 | NA | NA | TRBV4-2 | TGTGCCAGCAGCCCCCAGGGGGCTAGCGGGTCCTTCTACGAGCAGTACTTC | CASSPQGASGSFYEQYF
TRBJ1-1 | NA | NA | TRBV5-6 | TGTGCCAGCAGCTTGGTTCCAGTGGGCACTGAAGCTTTCTTT | CASSLVPVGTEAFF
TRBJ1-5 | NA | NA | TRBV30 | TGTGCCTGGAGTTTACGGTCCAATCAGCCCCAGCATTTT | CAWSLRSNQPQHF
TRBJ1-6 | NA | NA | TRBV5-6 | TGTGCCAGCAGTCCCGACTACGGTTATAATTCACCCCTCCACTTT | CASSPDYGYNSPLHF
TRBJ2-5 | TRBD1 | NA | TRBV6-6 | TGTGCCAGCAGGCTGGACAGGGGGCGCGTTGGGACCCAGTACTTC | CASRLDRGRVGTQYF
TRBJ1-2 | NA | NA | TRBV19 | TGTGCCAGTTCTGAATTGACGGACAGCTATGGCTACACCTTC | CASSELTDSYGYTF
TRBJ2-5 | NA | NA | TRBV27 | TGTGCCAGCAGTGGACGGGACTCTTCGGAGACCCAGTACTTC | CASSGRDSSETQYF
TRBJ2-2 | NA | once | TRBV5-1 | TGCGCCAGCAGCTGGGGACATCAATCGAACACCGGGGAGCTGTTTTTT | CASSWGHQSNTGELFF
TRBJ2-3 | TRBD2 | NA | TRBV9 | TGTGCCAGCAGCGCCGTACTAGCGGGAGTCACAGATACGCAGTATTTT | CASSAVLAGVTDTQYF
TRBJ2-1 | TRBD2 | NA | TRBV28 | TGTGCCAGCAGTGGGGGACTAGCGGGTTATGAGCAGTTCTTC | CASSGGLAGYEQFF
TRBJ2-5 | NA | NA | TRBV7-9 | TGTGCCAGCAGCTTATTGGGCCCCGGTGGAGAGACCCAGTACTTC | CASSLLGPGGETQYF
TRBJ2-3 | NA | NA | TRBV18 | TGTGCCAGCGTAGGGACCACAGATACGCAGTATTTT | CASVGTTDTQYF
TRBJ1-2 | NA | NA | TRBV19 | TGTGCCAGTAGTAATGCAGGGGAGGGCTATGGCTACACCTTC | CASSNAGEGYGYTF
TRBJ2-3 | NA | NA | TRBV6-5 | TGTGCCAGCAGTTATAACACAGATACGCAGTATTTT | CASSYNTDTQYF
TRBJ2-7 | NA | NA | TRBV9 | TGTGCCAGCAGCGTAGGAGGGTTAAGCTCCTACGAGCAGTACTTC | CASSVGGLSSYEQYF
TRBJ2-7 | TRBD1 | once | TRBV6-1 | TGTGCCAGCACCGAGGGGACAGCGGAGAGCTACGAGCAGTACTTC | CASTEGTAESYEQYF
TRBJ1-5 | NA | NA | TRBV5-6 | TGTGCCAGCAGCCGTCGGCGGGCATATAGCAATCAGCCCCAGCATTTT | CASSRRRAYSNQPQHF
TRBJ2-3 | NA | NA | TRBV15 | TGTGCCACCAGCCGCAGCAGTACAGATACGCAGTATTTT | CATSRSSTDTQYF
TRBJ2-3 | NA | NA | TRBV6-1 | TGTGCCAGCAGCGTACTTCATAGCACAGATACGCAGTATTTT | CASSVLHSTDTQYF
TRBJ2-3 | NA | NA | TRBV6-6 | TGTGCCAGCAGTTACCTCGGCACAGATACGCAGTATTTT | CASSYLGTDTQYF
TRBJ2-1 | TRBD1 | NA | TRBV2 | TGTGCCAGCAGCCACGGACAGGCCCCGGCACACAATGAGCAGTTCTTC | CASSHGQAPAHNEQFF
TRBJ2-7 | NA | once | TRBV5-1 | TGCGCCAGCAGCTCGGGGGCCTACGAGCAGTACTTC | CASSSGAYEQYF
TRBJ1-2 | NA | NA | TRBV4-1 | TGCGCCAGCAGCCAAGTCGGTATTCTCAACTATGGCTACACCTTC | CASSQVGILNYGYTF
TRBJ2-7 | TRBD1 | NA | TRBV9 | TGTGCCAGCAGCATAGAGACAGGGGTCGAGCAGTACTTC | CASSIETGVEQYF
TRBJ2-1 | NA | NA | TRBV15 | TGTGCCACCAGCAATCCTCGGGGAAACAATGAGCAGTTCTTC | CATSNPRGNNEQFF
TRBJ2-1 | NA | NA | TRBV5-1 | TGCGCCAGCAGCGGAACAGGCGACAATGAGCAGTTCTTC | CASSGTGDNEQFF
TRBJ1-2 | NA | once | TRBV6-1 | TGTGCCAGCAATGTCGGCGCGACGGACGTCTATGGCTACACCTTC | CASNVGATDVYGYTF
TRBJ1-2 | TRBD1 | NA | TRBV28 | TGTGCCAGCAGACTAGGACAGGCAGGATCCTATGGCTACACCTTT | CASRLGQAGSYGYTF
TRBJ1-1 | NA | NA | TRBV5-1 | TGCGCCAGCAGCTTGGCCTCAGGGGACATGAACACTGAAGCTTTCTTT | CASSLASGDMNTEAFF
TRBJ2-1 | TRBD2 | NA | TRBV15 | TGTGCCACCGGACTAGCGGGAAGGGCCTACAATGAGCAGTTCTTC | CATGLAGRAYNEQFF
TRBJ2-5 | TRBD2 | NA | TRBV13 | TGTGCCAGCAGCCCCTCTAGCGGGGGAGCTAAAGAGACCCAGTACTTC | CASSPSSGGAKETQYF
TRBJ1-6 | NA | NA | TRBV4-1 | TGCGCCAGCAGCCAAGACCGTCAGAATAATTCACCCCTCCACTTT | CASSQDRQNNSPLHF
TRBJ1-2 | TRBD1 | NA | TRBV6-5 | TGTGCCAGCAGCCGGGGGACAGGCCCAGGTGGCTACACCTTC | CASSRGTGPGGYTF
TRBJ1-6 | NA | NA | TRBV6-5 | TGTGCCAGCAGTTGGGGGGATCCGAATTCACCCCTCCACTTT | CASSWGDPNSPLHF
TRBJ2-3 | TRBD2 | NA | TRBV2 | TGTGCCAGCAGTGAGGGACTAGCGGGGTACACAGATACGCAGTATTTT | CASSEGLAGYTDTQYF